The table lists the clone carrying this TCR beta chain with a few counts. What it binds is unknown. MiXCR, applied by TCRdb to the 5' RACE reads, yields one record per CDR3 protein. The sample includes roughly 700,000 distinct CDR3 sequences, around 17% seen only once; the top ten take about a fifth. These data are taken from a study of CD8 T cells in ankylosing spondylitis. Study findings and constraints: Existing reports had already noted some motif variants in reactive arthritis synovial fluid and blood. Disease-linked clones bore a CD8+ phenotype and were relatively rare in peripheral blood. Matched ankylosing spondylitis synovial fluid reportedly showed significant enrichment of disease-linked clones. Typical of ankylosing spondylitis blood, it appeared, was a TCR beta motif of 7 or 8 highly homologous variants.

Sequences were obtained from blood, either unsorted or a sorted T cell fraction (not recorded which). The receptor comes from a male donor with ankylosing spondylitis.

As DNA, the CDR3 is TGCGCCAGCAGCCAAGAGGAAACCACTGAAGCTTTCTTT. Translated, it gives CASSQEETTEAFF. This rearrangement joins TRBV4-1 to TRBJ1-1, with no clear D. V shed 0 bases and J shed 4 bases, with 6 bases lying between them. The CDR3 totals 13 residues. Germline V gene sequence: CDR1 MGHRA, CDR2 YSYEKL.